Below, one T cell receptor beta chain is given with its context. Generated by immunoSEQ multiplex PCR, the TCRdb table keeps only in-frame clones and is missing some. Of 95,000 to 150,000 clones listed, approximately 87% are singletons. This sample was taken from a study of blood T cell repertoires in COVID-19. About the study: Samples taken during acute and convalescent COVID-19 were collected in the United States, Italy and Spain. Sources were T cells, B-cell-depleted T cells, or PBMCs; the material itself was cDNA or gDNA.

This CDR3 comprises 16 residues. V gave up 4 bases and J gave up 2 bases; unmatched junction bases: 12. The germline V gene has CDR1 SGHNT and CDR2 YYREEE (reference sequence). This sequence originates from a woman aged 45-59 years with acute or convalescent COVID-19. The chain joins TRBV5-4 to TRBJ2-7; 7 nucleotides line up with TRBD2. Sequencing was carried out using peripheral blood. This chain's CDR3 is CASSTKGSSGTYEQYF. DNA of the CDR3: TGTGCCAGCAGCACAAAAGGTTCTAGCGGTACCTACGAGCAGTACTTC.